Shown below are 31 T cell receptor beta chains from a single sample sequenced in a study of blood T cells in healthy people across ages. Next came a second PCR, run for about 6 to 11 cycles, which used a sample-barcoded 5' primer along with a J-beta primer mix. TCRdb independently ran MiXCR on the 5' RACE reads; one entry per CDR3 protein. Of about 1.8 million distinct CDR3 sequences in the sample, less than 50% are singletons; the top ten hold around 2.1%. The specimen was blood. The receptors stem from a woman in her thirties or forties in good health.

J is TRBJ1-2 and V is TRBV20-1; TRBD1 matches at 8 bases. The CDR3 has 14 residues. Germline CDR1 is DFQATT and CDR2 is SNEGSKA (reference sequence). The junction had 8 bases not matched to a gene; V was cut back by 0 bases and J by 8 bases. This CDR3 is CSARDRTTGGGYTF. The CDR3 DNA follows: TGCAGTGCTAGAGATAGAACAACAGGGGGAGGCTACACCTTC.

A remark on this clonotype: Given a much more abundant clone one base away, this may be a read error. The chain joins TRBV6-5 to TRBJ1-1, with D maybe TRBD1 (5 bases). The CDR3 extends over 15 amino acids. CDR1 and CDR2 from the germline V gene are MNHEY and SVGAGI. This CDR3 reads CASSSRQKQNTETFF. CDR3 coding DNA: TGTGCCAGCAGTTCACGACAGAAGCAGAACACTGAAACTTTCTTT.

CDR3 in DNA: TGTGCCAGCAGTTCAACAGGGGGCGCAATCTATGAGCAGTTCTTC. This codes for CASSSTGGAIYEQFF. This rearrangement joins TRBV12-3 or TRBV12-4 to TRBJ2-1; 9 bases fit TRBD1. This CDR3 is built from 15 residues. The V segment lost 4 bases and the J segment 8 bases; nucleotides outside the gene matches: 9.

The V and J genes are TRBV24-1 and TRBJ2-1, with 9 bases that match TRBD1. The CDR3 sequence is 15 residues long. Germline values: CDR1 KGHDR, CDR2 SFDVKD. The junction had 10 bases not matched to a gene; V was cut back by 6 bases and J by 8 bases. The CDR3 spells CATSPRTGEKDEQFF. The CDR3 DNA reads TGTGCCACCAGTCCTCGGACAGGGGAGAAGGATGAGCAGTTCTTC.

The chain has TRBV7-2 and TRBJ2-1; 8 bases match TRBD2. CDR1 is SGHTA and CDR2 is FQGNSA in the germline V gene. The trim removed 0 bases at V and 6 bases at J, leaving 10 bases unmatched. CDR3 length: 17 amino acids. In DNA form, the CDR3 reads TGTGCCAGCAGCTTAGCCCCCGGGCGCGGGGGGTTCAATGAGCAGTTCTTC. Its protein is CASSLAPGRGGFNEQFF.

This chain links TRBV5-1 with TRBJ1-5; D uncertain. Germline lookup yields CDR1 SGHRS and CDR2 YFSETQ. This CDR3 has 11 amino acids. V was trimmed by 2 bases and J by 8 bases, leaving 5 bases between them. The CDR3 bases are TGCGCCAGCAGCTTCGATAAGCCCCAGCATTTT. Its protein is CASSFDKPQHF. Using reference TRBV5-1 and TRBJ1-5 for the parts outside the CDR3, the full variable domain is KAGVTQTPRYLIKTRGQQVTLSCSPISGHRSVSWYQQTPGQGLQFLFEYFSETQRNKGNFPGRFSGRQFSNSRSEMNVSTLELGDSALYLCASSFDKPQHFGDGTRLSIL.

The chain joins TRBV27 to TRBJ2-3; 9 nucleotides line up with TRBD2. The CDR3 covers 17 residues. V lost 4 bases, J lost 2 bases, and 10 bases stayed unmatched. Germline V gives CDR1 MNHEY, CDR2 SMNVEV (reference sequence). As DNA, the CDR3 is TGTGCCAGCAGTTCCAGATTAGCGGGGGACCCCACAGATACGCAGTATTTT. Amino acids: CASSSRLAGDPTDTQYF.

CDR3 loop: CASSPDRTGAGYTF. For the CDR3, the DNA is TGTGCCAGCAGCCCCGACCGGACAGGGGCCGGCTACACCTTC. This chain joins TRBV7-9 and TRBJ1-2, with TRBD1 identical over 9 bases. The CDR3 has 14 amino acids. Germline values: CDR1 SEHNR, CDR2 FQNEAQ (reference sequence). The V gene end was trimmed by 5 bases and the J gene end by 8 bases; junction bases not matched to a gene: 9.

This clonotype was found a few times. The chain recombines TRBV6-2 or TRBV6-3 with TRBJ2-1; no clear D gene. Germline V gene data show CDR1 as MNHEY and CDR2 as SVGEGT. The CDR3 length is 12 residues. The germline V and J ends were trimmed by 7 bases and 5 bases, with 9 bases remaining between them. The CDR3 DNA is TGTGCCAGCAAAATCAATGACAATGAGCAGTTCTTC. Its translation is CASKINDNEQFF.

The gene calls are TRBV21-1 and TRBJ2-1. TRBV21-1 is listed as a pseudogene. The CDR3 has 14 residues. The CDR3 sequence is CASSKAADYNEQFF. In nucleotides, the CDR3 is TGTGCCAGCAGCAAAGCCGCAGACTACAATGAGCAGTTCTTC.

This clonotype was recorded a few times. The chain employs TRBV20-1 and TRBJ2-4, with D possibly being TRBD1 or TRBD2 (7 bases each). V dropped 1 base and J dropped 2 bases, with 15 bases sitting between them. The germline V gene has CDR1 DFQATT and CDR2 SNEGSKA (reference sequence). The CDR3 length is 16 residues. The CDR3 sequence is CSARVSGGGSKNIQYF. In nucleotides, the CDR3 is TGCAGTGCTAGAGTTTCAGGGGGGGGTTCCAAAAACATTCAGTACTTC.

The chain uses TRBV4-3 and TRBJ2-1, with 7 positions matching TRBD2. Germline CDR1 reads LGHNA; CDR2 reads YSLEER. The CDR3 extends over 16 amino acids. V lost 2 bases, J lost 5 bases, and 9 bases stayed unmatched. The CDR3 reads CASSQRPGGSNNEQFF. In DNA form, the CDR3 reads TGCGCCAGCAGCCAACGTCCGGGAGGAAGCAACAATGAGCAGTTCTTC.

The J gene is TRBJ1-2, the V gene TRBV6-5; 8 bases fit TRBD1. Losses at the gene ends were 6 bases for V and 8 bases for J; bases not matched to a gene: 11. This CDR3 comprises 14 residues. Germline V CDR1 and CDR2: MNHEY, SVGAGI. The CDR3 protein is CASSPGQGKGGYTF. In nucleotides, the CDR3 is TGTGCCAGCAGCCCCGGACAGGGTAAAGGGGGCTACACCTTC.

The chain's CDR3 is CASTTPYTDTQYF. The CDR3, as DNA: TGTGCCAGCACCACCCCTTACACAGATACGCAGTATTTT. J is TRBJ2-3 and V is TRBV6-5; D not certain. The CDR3 extends over 13 amino acids. With 7 bases removed from V and 2 bases from J, the gap between germline ends came to 10 bases. Germline V CDR1 and CDR2: MNHEY, SVGAGI.

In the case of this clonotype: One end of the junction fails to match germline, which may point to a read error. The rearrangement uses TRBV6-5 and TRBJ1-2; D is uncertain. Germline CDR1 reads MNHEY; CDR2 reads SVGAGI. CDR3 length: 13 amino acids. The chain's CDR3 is CASSYASDYGYTF. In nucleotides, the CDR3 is TGTGCGAGCAGTTACGCCAGCGACTATGGCTACACCTTC.

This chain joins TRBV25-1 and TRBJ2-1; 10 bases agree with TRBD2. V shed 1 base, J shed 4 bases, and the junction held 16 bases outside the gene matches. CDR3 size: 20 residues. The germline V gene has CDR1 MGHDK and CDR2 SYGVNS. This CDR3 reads CASSELFLAGAASRYNEQFF. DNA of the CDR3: TGTGCCAGCAGTGAATTGTTTCTAGCGGGGGCCGCTTCACGGTACAATGAGCAGTTCTTC. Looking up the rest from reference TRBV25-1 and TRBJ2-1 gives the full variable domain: EADIYQTPRYLVIGTGKKITLECSQTMGHDKMYWYQQDPGMELHLIHYSYGVNSTEKGDLSSESTVSRIRTEHFPLTLESARPSHTSQYLCASSELFLAGAASRYNEQFFGPGTRLTVL.

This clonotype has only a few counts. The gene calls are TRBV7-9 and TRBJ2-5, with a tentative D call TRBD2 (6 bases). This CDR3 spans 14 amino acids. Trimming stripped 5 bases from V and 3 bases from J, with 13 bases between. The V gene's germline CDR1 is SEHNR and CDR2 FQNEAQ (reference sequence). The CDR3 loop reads CASSRDSAEETQYF. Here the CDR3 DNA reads TGTGCCAGCAGCCGGGACTCAGCTGAAGAGACCCAGTACTTC.

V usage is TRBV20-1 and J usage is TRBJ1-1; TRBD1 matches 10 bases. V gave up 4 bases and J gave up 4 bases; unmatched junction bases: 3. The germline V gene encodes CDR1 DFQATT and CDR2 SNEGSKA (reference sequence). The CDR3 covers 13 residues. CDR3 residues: CSATGTGATEAFF. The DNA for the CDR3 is TGCAGTGCTACAGGGACAGGGGCCACTGAAGCTTTCTTT.

CDR3 in DNA: TGTGCCACCAGCGTGGACCTTTGGGAGACCCAGTTCTTC. Amino acids: CATSVDLWETQFF. V usage is TRBV15 and J usage is TRBJ2-1; weak D call: TRBD2 (5 bases). The CDR3 spans 13 residues. Germline CDR1 reads LNHNV; CDR2 reads YYDKDF (reference sequence). V was cut by 5 bases and J by 13 bases, with 18 bases left in between.

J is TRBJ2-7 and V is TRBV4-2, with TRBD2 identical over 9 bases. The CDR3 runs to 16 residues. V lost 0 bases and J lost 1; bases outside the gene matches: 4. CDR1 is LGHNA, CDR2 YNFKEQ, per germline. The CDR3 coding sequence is TGTGCCAGCAGCCAAGATGGAGCGGGGGGTTCCTACGAGCAGTACTTC. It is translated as CASSQDGAGGSYEQYF.

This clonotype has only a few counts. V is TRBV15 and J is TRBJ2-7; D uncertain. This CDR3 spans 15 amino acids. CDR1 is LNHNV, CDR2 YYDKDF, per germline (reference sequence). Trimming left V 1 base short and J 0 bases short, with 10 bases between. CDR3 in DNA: TGTGCCACCAGCAGAGGTTCAGAGACCTCCTACGAGCAGTACTTC. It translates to CATSRGSETSYEQYF. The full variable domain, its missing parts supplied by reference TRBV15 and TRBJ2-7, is DAMVIQNPRYQVTQFGKPVTLSCSQTLNHNVMYWYQQKSSQAPKLLFHYYDKDFNNEADTPDNFQSRRPNTSFCFLDIRSPGLGDTAMYLCATSRGSETSYEQYFGPGTRLTVT.

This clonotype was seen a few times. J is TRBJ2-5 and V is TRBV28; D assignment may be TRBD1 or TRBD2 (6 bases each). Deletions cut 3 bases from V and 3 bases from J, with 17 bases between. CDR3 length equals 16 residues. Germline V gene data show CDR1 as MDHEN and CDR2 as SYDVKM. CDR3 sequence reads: CASSFASRGAKETQYF. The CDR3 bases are TGTGCCAGCAGTTTCGCTTCGAGGGGGGCCAAAGAGACCCAGTACTTC.

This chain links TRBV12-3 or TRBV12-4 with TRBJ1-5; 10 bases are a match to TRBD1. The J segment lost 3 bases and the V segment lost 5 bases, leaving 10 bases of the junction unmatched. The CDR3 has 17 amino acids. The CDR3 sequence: CASSPERTGGNNQPQHF. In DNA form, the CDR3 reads TGTGCCAGCAGTCCCGAACGGACAGGGGGGAACAATCAGCCCCAGCATTTT.

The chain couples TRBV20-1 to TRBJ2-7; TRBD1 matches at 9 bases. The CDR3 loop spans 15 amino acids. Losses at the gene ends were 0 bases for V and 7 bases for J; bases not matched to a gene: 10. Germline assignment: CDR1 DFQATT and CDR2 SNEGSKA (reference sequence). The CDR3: CSARDDRGRGDEQYF. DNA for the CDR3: TGCAGTGCTAGAGACGACAGGGGGAGAGGAGATGAGCAGTACTTC.

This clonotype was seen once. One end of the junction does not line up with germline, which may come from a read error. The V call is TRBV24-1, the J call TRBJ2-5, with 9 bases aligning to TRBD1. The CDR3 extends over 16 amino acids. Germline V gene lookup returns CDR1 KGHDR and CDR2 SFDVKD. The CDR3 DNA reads TGTGCCACCAGTGATGTAGGACAGGGGTATGGGGAGACCCGGTACTTC. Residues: CATSDVGQGYGETRYF.

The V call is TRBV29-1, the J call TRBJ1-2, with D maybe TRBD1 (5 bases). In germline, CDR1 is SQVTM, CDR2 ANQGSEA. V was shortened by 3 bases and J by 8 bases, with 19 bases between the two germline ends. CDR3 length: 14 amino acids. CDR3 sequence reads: CSVDLGTRGDGYTF. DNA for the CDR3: TGCAGCGTTGATCTAGGCACAAGGGGTGACGGCTACACCTTC.

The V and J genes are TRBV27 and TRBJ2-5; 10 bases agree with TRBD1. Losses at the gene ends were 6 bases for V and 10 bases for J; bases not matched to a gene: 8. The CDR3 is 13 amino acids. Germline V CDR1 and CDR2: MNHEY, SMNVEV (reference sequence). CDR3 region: CASRRPGQGNQYF. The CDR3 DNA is TGTGCCAGCAGACGGCCGGGACAGGGGAACCAGTACTTC.

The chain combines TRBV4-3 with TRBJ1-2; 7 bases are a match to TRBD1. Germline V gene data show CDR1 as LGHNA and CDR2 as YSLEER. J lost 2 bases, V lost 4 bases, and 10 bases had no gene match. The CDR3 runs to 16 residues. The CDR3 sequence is CASSPAGFRGNYGYTF. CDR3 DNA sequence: TGCGCCAGCAGCCCCGCGGGGTTCAGGGGGAACTATGGCTACACCTTC.

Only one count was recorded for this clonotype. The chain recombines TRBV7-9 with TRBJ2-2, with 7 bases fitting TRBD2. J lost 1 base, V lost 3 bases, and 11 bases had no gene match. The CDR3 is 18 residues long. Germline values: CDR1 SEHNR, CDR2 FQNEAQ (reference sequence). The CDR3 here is CASSFPALGGMNTGELFF. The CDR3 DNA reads TGTGCCAGCAGCTTCCCCGCCCTGGGAGGGATGAACACCGGGGAGCTGTTTTTT.

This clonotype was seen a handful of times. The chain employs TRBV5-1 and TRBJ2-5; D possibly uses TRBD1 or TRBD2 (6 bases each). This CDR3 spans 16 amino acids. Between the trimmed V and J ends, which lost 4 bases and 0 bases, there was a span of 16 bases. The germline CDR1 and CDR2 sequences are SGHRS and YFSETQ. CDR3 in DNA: TGCGCCAGCAGCCCCGGGGCAGGGGACTACCAAGAGACCCAGTACTTC. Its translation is CASSPGAGDYQETQYF.

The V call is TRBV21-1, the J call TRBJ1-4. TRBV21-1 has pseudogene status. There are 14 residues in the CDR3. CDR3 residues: CASTRLQNHEKLFF. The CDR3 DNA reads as TGTGCCAGCACCCGATTACAGAACCATGAAAAACTGTTTTTT.